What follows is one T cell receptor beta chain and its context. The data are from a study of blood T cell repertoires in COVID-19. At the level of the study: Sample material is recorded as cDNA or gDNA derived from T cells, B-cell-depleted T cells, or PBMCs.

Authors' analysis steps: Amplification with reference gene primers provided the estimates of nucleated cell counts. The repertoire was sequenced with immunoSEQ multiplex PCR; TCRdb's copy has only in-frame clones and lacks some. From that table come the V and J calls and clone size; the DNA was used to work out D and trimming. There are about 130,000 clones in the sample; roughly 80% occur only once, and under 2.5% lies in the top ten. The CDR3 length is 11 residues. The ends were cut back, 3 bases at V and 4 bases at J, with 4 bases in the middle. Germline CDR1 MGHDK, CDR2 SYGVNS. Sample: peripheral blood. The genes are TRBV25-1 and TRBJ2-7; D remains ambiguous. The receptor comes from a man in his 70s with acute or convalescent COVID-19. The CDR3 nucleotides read TGTGCCAGCAGTGAGCGTTACGAGCAGTACTTC. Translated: CASSERYEQYF.